The rows below give T cell receptor beta chains drawn from one sample of a study of human T cells and chemical hapten exposure. MiXCR was run by TCRdb on the RACE reads, yielding one entry per CDR3 protein. The data hold approximately 100,000 distinct CDR3 sequences, with more than 9.5% observed a single time. The sample consisted of whole blood, taken in connection with sensitization to the hapten diphenylcyclopropenone (DPC). These receptors originate from a middle-aged woman with alopecia areata. Some clones in this sample may be carry-over from other donors' samples. CDR3s include the opening cysteine and the closing phenylalanine or tryptophan. Each record gives: J gene, clone size, V gene, D gene, CDR3 protein, CDR3 DNA. A D gene is named only where the DNA matches it firmly. Clone size appears in some rows only: once, few, many, or a class for an expanded clone.

J: TRBJ1-1; size: few; V: TRBV20-1; D: NA; CDR3: CSAKRSLRTNTEAFF; DNA: TGCAGTGCTAAGCGGTCGTTGAGAACAAACACTGAAGCTTTCTTT
J: TRBJ2-1; size: many; V: TRBV20-1; D: TRBD2; CDR3: CSVSRRTTSGRASEQFF; DNA: TGCAGTGTTAGTCGGCGGACGACTAGCGGGAGGGCCAGTGAGCAGTTCTTC
J: TRBJ2-6; size: many; V: TRBV7-8; D: NA; CDR3: CASSPPGRAGANVLTF; DNA: TGTGCCAGCAGCCCCCCCGGCAGGGCCGGGGCCAACGTCCTGACTTTC
J: TRBJ2-1; size: NA; V: TRBV9; D: NA; CDR3: CASSTRPATNNEQFF; DNA: TGTGCCAGCAGCACCCGACCAGCTACCAACAATGAGCAGTTCTTC
J: TRBJ2-2; size: NA; V: TRBV7-9; D: TRBD1; CDR3: CASSHGQGTGELFF; DNA: TGTGCCAGCAGCCACGGACAGGGAACCGGGGAGCTGTTTTTT
J: TRBJ2-1; size: many; V: TRBV7-2; D: NA; CDR3: CASSTGSPNNEQFF; DNA: TGTGCCAGCAGCACAGGCAGCCCCAACAATGAGCAGTTCTTC
J: TRBJ2-6; size: many; V: TRBV29-1; D: NA; CDR3: CSVVGRVAGANVLTF; DNA: TGCAGCGTTGTCGGCAGGGTAGCTGGGGCCAACGTCCTGACTTTC
J: TRBJ1-2; size: NA; V: TRBV28; D: NA; CDR3: CASRDPTLHDGYTF; DNA: TGTGCCAGCAGGGATCCGACATTACACGATGGCTACACCTTC
J: TRBJ2-2; size: few; V: TRBV18; D: TRBD2; CDR3: CASSPPPGGKAGELFF; DNA: TGTGCCAGCTCACCACCGCCGGGAGGGAAGGCCGGGGAGCTGTTTTTT
J: TRBJ2-1; size: few; V: TRBV5-1; D: TRBD1; CDR3: CASSLWTGQYNEQFF; DNA: TGCGCCAGCAGCCTCTGGACAGGCCAGTACAATGAGCAGTTCTTC
J: TRBJ2-7; size: few; V: TRBV15; D: NA; CDR3: CATSRKSPGAYEQYF; DNA: TGTGCCACCAGCAGAAAAAGTCCAGGGGCCTACGAGCAGTACTTC
J: TRBJ1-4; size: NA; V: TRBV7-9; D: NA; CDR3: CASRFREGTNEKLFF; DNA: TGTGCCAGCAGGTTCAGGGAGGGGACTAATGAAAAACTGTTTTTT
J: TRBJ2-7; size: NA; V: TRBV6-2/TRBV6-3; D: NA; CDR3: CASSETMSSYEQYF; DNA: TGTGCCAGCTCGGAAACGATGAGCTCCTACGAGCAGTACTTC
J: TRBJ2-7; size: many; V: TRBV5-8; D: TRBD1; CDR3: CASTVMPGTGTYEQYF; DNA: TGTGCCAGCACTGTGATGCCCGGGACAGGCACCTACGAGCAGTACTTC
J: TRBJ1-2; size: many; V: TRBV20-1; D: NA; CDR3: CSARRSGQGSYGYTF; DNA: TGCAGTGCTAGGAGAAGTGGGCAGGGCAGCTATGGCTACACCTTC
J: TRBJ2-7; size: many; V: TRBV4-1; D: NA; CDR3: CASSQVHYEQYF; DNA: TGCGCCAGCAGCCAAGTTCACTACGAGCAGTACTTC